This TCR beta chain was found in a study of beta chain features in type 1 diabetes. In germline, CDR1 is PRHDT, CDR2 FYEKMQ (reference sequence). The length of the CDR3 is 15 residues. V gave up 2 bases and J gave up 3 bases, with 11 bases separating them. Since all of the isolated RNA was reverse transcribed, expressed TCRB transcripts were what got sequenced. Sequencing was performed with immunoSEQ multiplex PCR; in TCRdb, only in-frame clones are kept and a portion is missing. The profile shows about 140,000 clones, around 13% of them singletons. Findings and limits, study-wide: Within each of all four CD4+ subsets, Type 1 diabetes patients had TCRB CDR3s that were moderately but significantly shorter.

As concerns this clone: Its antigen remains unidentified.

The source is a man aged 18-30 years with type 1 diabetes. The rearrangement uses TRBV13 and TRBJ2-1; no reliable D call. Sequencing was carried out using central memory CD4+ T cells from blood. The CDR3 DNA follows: TGTGCCAGCAGCTTAAGGCTGGCCGGCTACAATGAGCAGTTCTTC. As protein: CASSLRLAGYNEQFF.